This TCR beta chain was identified in a study of T cell clonotyping in hematopoietic cell transplantation. Overall study context: Recipients' pretransplant samples followed cytoreduction.

On this clone: As yet, its antigen is unknown.

TCRdb keeps only in-frame clones here, not all; method: immunoSEQ multiplex PCR. The data show around 15,000 clones, 93% seen once. This CDR3 region has 13 residues. Germline CDR1 is SQVTM and CDR2 is ANQGSEA. V was pared by 7 bases and J by 2 bases, with 14 bases between. Indicated time point: recipient sample about 28 days before transplant, after cytoreduction. The study's findings and limits: Recipient TCR diversity dropped after transplant; expanded clonotypes rose from day 30 to 180.

The rearrangement links TRBV29-1 to TRBJ1-2; tentatively, D is TRBD1 (6 bases). This sequence was found in a young man with biphenotypic leukemia. Some clones in this sample may be carry-over from other donors' samples. This specimen consisted of peripheral blood mononuclear cells, obtained before stem cell transplant. Here the CDR3 reads CSAGVGQNYGYTF. Here the CDR3 DNA reads TGCAGCGCCGGGGTAGGACAGAACTATGGCTACACCTTC.